This T cell receptor (beta chain) was recovered during a study of blood T cell repertoires in COVID-19. Background on the study: Samples of COVID-19 (acute and convalescent) were obtained from the United States, Italy and Spain.

Under the authors' procedure: Reference gene primer amplification gave estimated nucleated cell counts. Sequencing used immunoSEQ multiplex PCR; TCRdb keeps in-frame clones, though not all of them. V, J and clone size are those of that table, while D and trimming were read from the DNA. The sample has 150,000 to 200,000 clones; around nine tenths are singletons. V lost 4 bases to trimming and J lost 5 bases, with 19 bases between them. This CDR3 spans 15 amino acids. The germline gives CDR1 SGHNT, CDR2 YYREEE (reference sequence). The chain uses TRBV5-4 and TRBJ2-7, with D tentatively TRBD2 (7 bases). The sequencing sample was made of peripheral blood. This TCR was sampled from a man younger than 30 with active or convalescent COVID-19. The DNA for the CDR3 is TGTGCCAGCAGCGAGGGGGGGTGGCCGGGCCACGAGCAGTACGTC. As protein: CASSEGGWPGHEQYV.